These 28 T cell receptor beta chains share one sample of origin, sequenced in a study of blood T cells in healthy people across ages (dated by TCRdb to between 2015 and 2017). The method was 5' RACE. This sample was sequenced with an Illumina HiSeq 2500. The second PCR ran for roughly 7 to 11 cycles and used a J-beta primer mix along with a sample-barcoded 5' primer. The public reads were reprocessed in TCRdb via fastp at Q25 and MiXCR, keeping in-frame beta chains. Rows with a matching CDR3 protein are joined into one entry that keeps the most common DNA and genes. The sample table holds 1.5 million to 2 million distinct CDR3 sequences, of which over 25% were seen once. 7.7% of the sample is taken by the ten largest. The specimen was blood. The origin of the receptors is a woman aged 25 to 39 in good health.

The table lists this clonotype with a few counts. The V and J genes are TRBV6-1 and TRBJ1-6; D not certain. Trimming took off 5 bases at V and 7 bases at J, with 12 bases between the two ends. CDR3 length: 14 residues. Per the germline V gene, CDR1 is MNHNS and CDR2 is SASEGT. DNA of the CDR3: TGTGCCAGCAGTTTGGACGGAGAGAATTCACCCCTCCACTTT. Protein: CASSLDGENSPLHF.

The V and J genes are TRBV7-2 and TRBJ2-7; D uncertain. CDR3 length: 12 amino acids. In germline, CDR1 is SGHTA, CDR2 FQGNSA. Trimming left V 2 bases short and J 5 bases short, with 7 bases between. CDR3 DNA sequence: TGTGCCAGCAGCTTAACACAGAACGAGCAGTACTTC. It encodes CASSLTQNEQYF. Full variable domain (rest looked up from reference TRBV7-2 and TRBJ2-7): GAGVSQSPSNKVTEKGKDVELRCDPISGHTALYWYRQSLGQGLEFLIYFQGNSAPDKSGLPSDRFSAERTGGSVSTLTIQRTQQEDSAVYLCASSLTQNEQYFGPGTRLTVT.

The chain uses TRBV6-6 and TRBJ1-1; unclear D gene. Trimming removed 0 bases at V and 3 bases at J, with 8 bases between. CDR1 MNHNY and CDR2 SVGAGI come from the germline V gene (reference sequence). CDR3 size: 14 residues. This CDR3 reads CASSYSDGDTEAFF. The CDR3 nucleotides read TGTGCCAGCAGTTACTCGGACGGGGACACTGAAGCTTTCTTT.

As concerns this clonotype: One base away lies a much larger clone, so this may be a sequencing read error. The genes are TRBV6-5 and TRBJ1-5; D is undetermined. The CDR3 length is 14 residues. Germline V gene data show CDR1 as MNHEY and CDR2 as SVGAGI. The DNA of the CDR3 is TGTGTCAGCAGTTACTCTGGGTCCAAGCAGCCCCAGCATTTT. It encodes CVSSYSGSKQPQHF.

This clonotype was detected a few times. At one end the junction does not follow the germline gene, possibly because of a read error. The V call is TRBV15, the J call TRBJ2-1; D gene unclear. CDR3 length: 13 amino acids. Germline loops: CDR1 LNHNV, CDR2 YYDKDF (reference sequence). The CDR3 coding sequence is TGTACCACCAGCAGAGATCAAGGGTACGAGCAGTTCTTC. As protein: CTTSRDQGYEQFF. The variable domain in full, with the rest retrieved from reference TRBV15 and TRBJ2-1, is DAMVIQNPRYQVTQFGKPVTLSCSQTLNHNVMYWYQQKSSQAPKLLFHYYDKDFNNEADTPDNFQSRRPNTSFCFLDIRSPGLGDTAMYLCTTSRDQGYEQFFGPGTRLTVL.

A single count supports this clonotype. V and J are TRBV18 and TRBJ1-2; D is possibly TRBD1 (5 bases). The length of the CDR3 is 13 residues. Germline V lookup: CDR1 KGHSH, CDR2 LQKENI. The V and J ends lost 3 bases and 7 bases respectively, with 12 bases between them. For the CDR3, the DNA is TGTGCCAGCTCACCCGGTGGTGGGGCTGGCTACACCTTC. This translates into CASSPGGGAGYTF.

Turning to this clonotype: This may be a read error: a much more frequent sequence differs by one nucleotide. The DNA for the CDR3 is TGCGCCAGCAGCCAAGCGCAAGGTGATGAAGCTTTCTTT. Translating it yields CASSQAQGDEAFF. The rearrangement uses TRBV4-1 and TRBJ1-1; D unclear. Germline V lookup: CDR1 MGHRA, CDR2 YSYEKL. This CDR3 spans 13 amino acids. Trimming pared 1 base from V and 7 bases from J, leaving 10 bases between.

This clonotype has a handful of counts. The genes are TRBV29-1 and TRBJ1-1; TRBD1 is a possible D gene (6 bases). V lost 4 bases and J 8 bases, leaving 11 bases between the germline ends. Germline CDR1 SQVTM, CDR2 ANQGSEA. The CDR3 has 11 residues. The CDR3 loop is CSVAGTGEAFF. In nucleotides, the CDR3 is TGCAGCGTTGCGGGTACAGGGGAAGCTTTCTTT.

The rearrangement links TRBV3-1 to TRBJ2-4; 10 bases fit TRBD1. The CDR3 has 18 amino acids. Germline trimming cut 3 bases from V and 3 bases from J; bases unmatched to any gene: 11. Germline-derived CDR1 and CDR2 are LGHDT and YNNKEL (reference sequence). CDR3: CASSHDGTGELDKNIQYF. Here the CDR3 DNA reads TGTGCCAGCAGCCATGATGGGACAGGGGAACTAGACAAAAACATTCAGTACTTC.

This clonotype appeared a single time. The chain has TRBV9 and TRBJ2-3, with 8 positions matching TRBD1. The CDR3 is 17 amino acids. V dropped 0 bases and J dropped 2; count of bases not matched to a gene: 8. Per the germline V gene, CDR1 is SGDLS and CDR2 is YYNGEE. CDR3 amino acids: CASSVGRTGTITDTQYF. CDR3 DNA: TGTGCCAGCAGCGTAGGGAGGACAGGGACCATCACAGATACGCAGTATTTT.

This clonotype appeared a single time. The rearrangement uses TRBV7-6 and TRBJ2-5, with TRBD2 matching 10 bases. The CDR3 is 15 residues long. The V gene's germline CDR1 is SGHVS and CDR2 FNYEAQ. V shed 4 bases and J 11 bases; nucleotides not matched to a gene: 13. The CDR3 DNA is TGTGCCAGCAGCTCAAGGGCTAGCGGGAGTGTTGAGCAGTACTTC. This codes for CASSSRASGSVEQYF. The variable domain in full, completed from reference TRBV7-6 and TRBJ2-5, reads GAGVSQSPRYKVTKRGQDVALRCDPISGHVSLYWYRQALGQGPEFLTYFNYEAQQDKSGLPNDRFSAERPEGSISTLTIQRTEQRDSAMYRCASSSRASGSVEQYFGPGTRLLVL.

V gene TRBV5-1 combines with J gene TRBJ2-7; D perhaps matches TRBD2 (5 bases). The V and J ends lost 0 bases and 4 bases respectively, with 17 bases between them. Germline V gene lookup returns CDR1 SGHRS and CDR2 YFSETQ. This CDR3 contains 16 residues. The CDR3 sequence is CASSLGPDGVGYEQYF. CDR3 in DNA: TGCGCCAGCAGCTTGGGCCCCGACGGGGTGGGATACGAGCAGTACTTC.

This clonotype occurred many times. The V gene is TRBV12-3 or TRBV12-4, the J gene TRBJ2-6; D perhaps matches TRBD1 (6 bases). V was pared by 4 bases and J by 1 base, with 8 bases between. There are 15 residues in the CDR3. DNA of the CDR3: TGTGCCAGCAGTTACAGGGATTCTGGGGCCAACGTCCTGACTTTC. Amino acids: CASSYRDSGANVLTF.

Concerning this clonotype: One end of the junction varies from germline; a read error may be responsible. The rearrangement uses TRBV20-1 and TRBJ2-1; D remains ambiguous. Germline V lookup: CDR1 DFQATT, CDR2 SNEGSKA (reference sequence). The CDR3 sequence is 11 residues long. The CDR3 protein is CRASKPNEQFF. The CDR3 region has the DNA TGCAGGGCTAGTAAACCCAATGAGCAGTTCTTC.

V and J are TRBV5-4 and TRBJ2-3, with a weak D call TRBD2 (6 bases). This CDR3 spans 15 amino acids. Germline loops: CDR1 SGHNT, CDR2 YYREEE (reference sequence). V lost 6 bases to trimming and J lost 3 bases, with 17 bases between them. CDR3 DNA sequence: TGTGCCAGCACCCCTCCCGGGAGTAGAACAGATACGCAGTATTTT. Amino acids: CASTPPGSRTDTQYF.

The V call is TRBV4-1, the J call TRBJ1-5; no firm D call. From germline, CDR1 is MGHRA and CDR2 YSYEKL. This CDR3 contains 17 residues. The V end was cut by 1 base, the J end by 3 bases, with 16 bases between. CDR3 coding DNA: TGCGCCAGCAGCCAAGGGTCTGCCATCGCCCCCAATCAGCCCCAGCATTTT. It specifies CASSQGSAIAPNQPQHF.

This clonotype was seen at least ten times. The CDR3 nucleotides read TGCAGCGTGGAAACGCCGGACAGGGGCTATGGCTACACCTTC. Amino acids: CSVETPDRGYGYTF. The chain recombines TRBV29-1 with TRBJ1-2, with 9 bases lining up with TRBD1. The CDR3 is 14 residues long. Germline values: CDR1 SQVTM, CDR2 ANQGSEA. V was clipped by 6 bases and J by 4 bases; unmatched bases: 9.

V usage is TRBV5-5 and J usage is TRBJ2-1; D is undetermined. Germline CDR1 is SGHKS and CDR2 is YYEKEE (reference sequence). V dropped 5 bases and J dropped 8 bases, with 14 bases sitting between them. The CDR3 extends over 13 amino acids. The CDR3, as DNA: TGTGCCAGCAGTTCTAGGGATCTCGATGAGCAGTTCTTC. Its translation: CASSSRDLDEQFF.

This clonotype appeared a few times. The chain is built from TRBV11-2 and TRBJ2-7; D gene ambiguous. The ends were cut back, 0 bases at V and 4 bases at J, with 7 bases in the middle. Germline V gene sequence: CDR1 SGHAT, CDR2 FQNNGV. There are 13 residues in the CDR3. For the CDR3, the DNA is TGTGCCAGCAGCTTAGACCGGTGGTACGAGCAGTACTTC. Protein: CASSLDRWYEQYF.

This clonotype was detected many times. The chain carries TRBV6-5 and TRBJ2-6; tentatively, D is TRBD2 (6 bases). The CDR3 runs 18 residues. CDR1 and CDR2 from the germline V gene are MNHEY and SVGAGI. Trimming shortened V by 2 bases and J by 4 bases, and 18 bases separated the two germline ends. In DNA, the CDR3 is TGTGCCAGCAGTTACCAGACGTGGAGGGCAGACGGGGCCAACGTCCTGACTTTC. It translates to CASSYQTWRADGANVLTF.

The table lists this clonotype with many counts. The chain is built from TRBV29-1 and TRBJ2-3; D remains ambiguous. Trimming took 4 bases from V and 5 from J, leaving 13 bases between them. This CDR3 is 13 amino acids long. Germline V gene sequence: CDR1 SQVTM, CDR2 ANQGSEA. The DNA for the CDR3 is TGCAGCGTTGGGGCCCTCAAAGGAGATACGCAGTATTTT. Amino acids: CSVGALKGDTQYF.

The CDR3 spells CASSGTGISTDTQYF. The CDR3 coding sequence is TGTGCCAGCAGCGGCACAGGGATTAGCACAGATACGCAGTATTTT. The genes are TRBV7-9 and TRBJ2-3; possible D gene TRBD1, 6 bases. V was cut by 5 bases and J by 0 bases, with 12 bases left in between. The germline gives CDR1 SEHNR, CDR2 FQNEAQ (reference sequence). The CDR3 is 15 residues long.

This clonotype was counted only a few times. The rearrangement uses TRBV4-1 and TRBJ1-4; D not certain. Trimming removed 0 bases from V and 2 bases from J, with 16 bases in between. The CDR3 runs to 18 residues. Germline V gene sequence: CDR1 MGHRA, CDR2 YSYEKL. The CDR3 nucleotides read TGCGCCAGCAGCCAAGAGGCCGCCGGGGTATCGACTAATGAAAAACTGTTTTTT. Translating it yields CASSQEAAGVSTNEKLFF.

The J gene is TRBJ2-4, the V gene TRBV6-2 or TRBV6-3; TRBD2 agrees at 11 bases. After removal of 8 bases from V and 13 bases from J, the junction contained 16 bases not matched to a gene. The CDR3 is 15 residues long. CDR1 is MNHEY and CDR2 is SVGEGT in the germline V gene. The CDR3 coding sequence is TGTGCCAGCCAGATAGCGGGAGGGCACTACAATGAGCAGTACTTC. This encodes CASQIAGGHYNEQYF.

The table lists this clonotype with a few counts. One end of the junction is discordant with germline, which a read error may explain. The chain couples TRBV12-3 or TRBV12-4 to TRBJ1-2; 8 bases are shared with TRBD1. The CDR3 loop spans 16 amino acids. CDR3: CASSLGQGGSNYRYTF. DNA for the CDR3: TGTGCCAGCAGTCTTGGACAGGGAGGGAGCAACTATCGCTACACCTTC.

This clonotype was observed a handful of times. The gene calls are TRBV12-3 or TRBV12-4 and TRBJ2-5, with a possible D match to TRBD2 (5 bases). The CDR3 runs to 16 residues. Trimming shortened V by 2 bases and J by 1 base, and 14 bases separated the two germline ends. The CDR3 protein is CASSLRRARTQETQYF. CDR3 in DNA: TGTGCCAGCAGTTTACGGCGGGCCAGGACCCAAGAGACCCAGTACTTC.

The rearrangement uses TRBV5-1 and TRBJ2-6, with D maybe TRBD1 (5 bases). This CDR3 comprises 15 residues. Germline values: CDR1 SGHRS, CDR2 YFSETQ. V gave up 4 bases and J gave up 4 bases, with 12 bases separating them. The CDR3 loop reads CASSTTGPGANVLTF. DNA of the CDR3: TGCGCCAGCAGCACCACAGGTCCAGGGGCCAACGTCCTGACTTTC.

The table lists this clonotype with many counts. This sequence joins TRBV11-2 and TRBJ2-5, with a possible D match to TRBD1 (6 bases). Trimming took off 4 bases at V and 0 bases at J, with 12 bases between the two ends. The CDR3 spans 15 residues. Germline CDR1 SGHAT, CDR2 FQNNGV. In DNA form, the CDR3 reads TGTGCCAGCAGCTGGAGGCAGGGGTACCAAGAGACCCAGTACTTC. This codes for CASSWRQGYQETQYF.